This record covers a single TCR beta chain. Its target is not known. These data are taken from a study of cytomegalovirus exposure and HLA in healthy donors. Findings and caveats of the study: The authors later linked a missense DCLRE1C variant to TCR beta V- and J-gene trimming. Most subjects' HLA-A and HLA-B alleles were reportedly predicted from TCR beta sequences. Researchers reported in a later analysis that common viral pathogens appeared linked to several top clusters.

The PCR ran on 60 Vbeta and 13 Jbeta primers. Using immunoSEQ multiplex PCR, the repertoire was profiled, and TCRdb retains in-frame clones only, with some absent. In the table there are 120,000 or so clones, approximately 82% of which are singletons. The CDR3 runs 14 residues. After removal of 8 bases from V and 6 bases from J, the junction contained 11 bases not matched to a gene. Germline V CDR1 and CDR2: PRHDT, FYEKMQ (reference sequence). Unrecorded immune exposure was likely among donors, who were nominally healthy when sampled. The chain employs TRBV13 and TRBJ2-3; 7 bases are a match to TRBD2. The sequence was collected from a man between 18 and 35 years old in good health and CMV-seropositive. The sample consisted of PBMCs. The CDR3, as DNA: TGTGCCAGCGCCACGGGGGGTTTAGATGATACGCAGTATTTT. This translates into CASATGGLDDTQYF.